A selection of T cell receptor beta chains follows, all from one sample in a study of T-cell reconstitution after alpha-beta-depleted transplantation in children. TCRdb processed the PCR reads anew with MiXCR; each CDR3 protein has one entry. This table holds fewer than 120,000 distinct CDR3 sequences, about a tenth found once. Here the sequenced sample was PBMCs from the stem cell graft donor, taken from the stem cell graft. The source of these receptors is a human donor who donated a stem cell graft to a child with acute lymphoblastic leukemia. CDR3s leave out the opening cysteine and the closing phenylalanine or tryptophan. Fields, in order: V gene, J gene, CDR3 protein.

TRBV20-1	TRBJ1-4	SARQSQGEKLF
TRBV29-1	TRBJ1-2	SVLYGTGANYGYT
TRBV5-1	TRBJ2-7	ASSSIPTVYEQY
TRBV7-7	TRBJ1-3	ASSPEGSGNTIY
TRBV20-1	TRBJ2-6	SASTGASGANVLT
TRBV12-3/TRBV12-4	TRBJ2-1	ASSPSSRGGTYNEQF
TRBV5-1	TRBJ1-4	ASSPAGRNEKLF
TRBV10-3	TRBJ2-4	AISEGTTLNIQY
TRBV9	TRBJ2-7	ASSAGTSHEQY
TRBV7-9	TRBJ1-1	ASSLEQAAEAF
TRBV14	TRBJ2-3	ASTSRGFGTDTQY
TRBV18	TRBJ2-1	ASSPGGRMNEQF
TRBV20-1	TRBJ2-2	SARDSQRESTGELF
TRBV5-4	TRBJ2-5	ASSIVQETQY
TRBV20-1	TRBJ2-7	SARAGHETYEQY
TRBV7-2	TRBJ2-1	ASTLLPHNEQF
TRBV5-1	TRBJ2-7	ASSLVWGVSSYEQY
TRBV11-2	TRBJ2-1	ASSLVSTSGTGQF
TRBV20-1	TRBJ1-6	SAREGQGMSSYNSPLH
TRBV18	TRBJ1-5	ASSPSGTDHSNQPQH
TRBV24-1	TRBJ2-2	ATSDWRTGSGELF
TRBV11-2	TRBJ1-4	ASSLSLTGGRYGEKLF
TRBV19	TRBJ2-2	ASSIVDSRGELF